These 32 T cell receptor beta chains were sequenced from one sample in a study of blood T cell repertoires in COVID-19. Sequenced by immunoSEQ multiplex PCR; TCRdb stores in-frame clones only, minus some. Found here are 150,000 or so clones, approximately 84% of them singletons; the top ten hold approximately 5.4%. Sequenced: peripheral blood. The receptors originated from a woman aged 45-65 years with COVID-19, enrolled during active disease.

CDR3 loop: CASSDQGSYGYTF. The CDR3 DNA reads TGTGCCAGCAGTGACCAGGGTAGCTATGGCTACACCTTC. The chain employs TRBV2 and TRBJ1-2, with D perhaps TRBD1 (5 bases). Germline V CDR1 and CDR2: SNHLY, FYNNEI. V shed 3 bases and J shed 4 bases, with 9 bases lying between them. The CDR3 spans 13 residues. Based on the CDR3 plus reference TRBV2 and TRBJ1-2, the full variable domain is EPEVTQTPSHQVTQMGQEVILRCVPISNHLYFYWYRQILGQKVEFLVSFYNNEISEKSEIFDDQFSVERPDGSNFTLKIRSTKLEDSAMYFCASSDQGSYGYTFGSGTRLTVV.

V is TRBV1 and J is TRBJ2-2; the table gives TRBD2 as D, unverified against the DNA. TRBV1 has pseudogene status. The CDR3 is 18 residues long. The CDR3 nucleotides read TGCACCAGCAGCCAAGAATGGGAGCGGGGGGTCTGCACCGGGGAGCTGTTTTTT. Protein product: CTSSQEWERGVCTGELFF.

The chain joins TRBV4-1 to TRBJ2-3; possible D gene TRBD1, 6 bases. Trimming pared 1 base from V and 3 bases from J, leaving 11 bases between. The CDR3 sequence is 15 residues long. Germline lookup yields CDR1 MGHRA and CDR2 YSYEKL. CDR3 protein: CASSQVGARTDTQYF. CDR3 coding DNA: TGCGCCAGCAGCCAAGTGGGGGCGCGGACAGATACGCAGTATTTT.

The chain has TRBV20-1 and TRBJ1-3, with D perhaps TRBD1 (6 bases). Germline CDR1 is DFQATT and CDR2 is SNEGSKA (reference sequence). The CDR3 consists of 13 residues. The germline V and J ends were trimmed by 3 bases and 4 bases, with 10 bases remaining between them. CDR3 protein: CSASNRAGNTIYF. The CDR3, as DNA: TGCAGTGCTAGTAACAGGGCAGGAAACACCATATATTTT.

The chain employs TRBV7-2 and TRBJ2-2; TRBD2 is a possible D gene (6 bases). Germline lookup yields CDR1 SGHTA and CDR2 FQGNSA. This CDR3 is built from 15 residues. Trimming pared 0 bases from V and 5 bases from J, leaving 10 bases between. The CDR3 reads CASSLAGGVTGELFF. The CDR3 nucleotides are TGTGCCAGCAGCTTAGCGGGGGGTGTAACCGGGGAGCTGTTTTTT.

In DNA, the CDR3 is TGCGCCAGCAGCCAAGATGGTAATAGATACGAGCAGTACTTC. Translated, it gives CASSQDGNRYEQYF. The chain links TRBV4-1 to TRBJ2-7; D not resolved. The ends were cut back, 0 bases at V and 4 bases at J, with 10 bases in the middle. The CDR3 is 14 amino acids. Germline CDR1 MGHRA, CDR2 YSYEKL.

The V and J genes are TRBV4-2 and TRBJ2-3; 10 bases agree with TRBD2. Germline trimming cut 5 bases from V and 6 bases from J; bases unmatched to any gene: 8. There are 15 residues in the CDR3. Germline V gene data show CDR1 as LGHNA and CDR2 as YNFKEQ. The CDR3 coding sequence is TGTGCCAGCAGCGTCCTAGCGGGGGCGTCGGATACGCAGTATTTT. Protein sequence: CASSVLAGASDTQYF.

The chain has TRBV28 and TRBJ2-3, with D maybe TRBD2 (6 bases). Between the trimmed V and J ends, which lost 2 bases and 4 bases, there was a span of 13 bases. The germline V gene has CDR1 MDHEN and CDR2 SYDVKM. This CDR3 is built from 15 residues. The CDR3 DNA follows: TGTGCCAGCAGTTTAAGTCCTAGCGTGGCAGATACGCAGTATTTT. Translated, it gives CASSLSPSVADTQYF.

The CDR3 bases are TGCAGCGTGCCCCTAACTAGCGGGGGTGAGACCCAGTACTTC. This gives the protein CSVPLTSGGETQYF. The chain has TRBV29-1 and TRBJ2-5; 11 bases are a match to TRBD2. The CDR3 runs to 14 residues. Germline values: CDR1 SQVTM, CDR2 ANQGSEA. V shed 6 bases, J shed 5 bases, and the junction held 8 bases outside the gene matches.

This sequence joins TRBV4-3 and TRBJ2-2; 9 bases line up with TRBD1. Germline lookup yields CDR1 LGHNA and CDR2 YSLEER. With V trimmed by 2 bases and J by 6 bases, 10 bases remained unmatched. The CDR3 has 17 residues. This CDR3 reads CASSQTLQGAHPGELFF. CDR3 in DNA: TGCGCCAGCAGCCAAACTTTACAGGGGGCCCACCCCGGGGAGCTGTTTTTT.

The genes are TRBV6-5 and TRBJ2-1, with D unresolved. V was clipped by 0 bases and J by 7 bases, with 13 bases between them. The CDR3 runs to 15 residues. From germline, CDR1 is MNHEY and CDR2 SVGAGI. CDR3 sequence (DNA): TGTGCCAGCAGTTACTCGAGAGCAGAGGTGAATGAGCAGTTCTTC. The encoded protein is CASSYSRAEVNEQFF.

The gene calls are TRBV6-2 or TRBV6-3 and TRBJ1-1, with 9 positions matching TRBD1. J gave up 6 bases and V 5 bases, and 13 bases lay outside the gene matches. Germline V CDR1 and CDR2: MNHEY, SVGEGT. The CDR3 has 16 amino acids. In nucleotides, the CDR3 is TGTGCCAGCAGTACCCGGGACAGGGTGGGTTTCGCTGAAGCTTTCTTT. Its protein product is CASSTRDRVGFAEAFF.

In DNA, the CDR3 is TGTGCCAGCAGCTTAGAGACAGGGATCTCCTACGAGCAGTACTTC. This encodes CASSLETGISYEQYF. This sequence joins TRBV7-6 and TRBJ2-7; 7 bases agree with TRBD1. V trimming: 1 base; J trimming: 0 bases; junction bases outside the gene matches: 3. CDR3 length equals 15 residues. Germline V gene sequence: CDR1 SGHVS, CDR2 FNYEAQ.

The genes are TRBV3-1 (or the pseudogene TRBV3-2) and TRBJ2-7; tentative D call: TRBD1 (5 bases). The CDR3 runs to 13 residues. The germline gives CDR1 LGHDT, CDR2 YNNKEL (reference sequence). With 3 bases removed from V and 6 bases from J, the gap between germline ends came to 12 bases. For the CDR3, the DNA is TGTGCCAGCAGCCATTTAGGGGATAGCGAGCAGTACTTC. Amino acid sequence: CASSHLGDSEQYF.

This chain connects TRBV27 to TRBJ2-2; the match to TRBD1 covers 7 bases. The CDR3 is 14 amino acids. J lost 1 base, V lost 4 bases, and 0 bases had no gene match. CDR1 is MNHEY, CDR2 SMNVEV, per germline (reference sequence). The CDR3 bases are TGTGCCAGCAGTTGGACAGGGAACACCGGGGAGCTGTTTTTT. Encoded protein: CASSWTGNTGELFF.

This chain joins TRBV19 and TRBJ2-1; 11 nucleotides match TRBD2. This CDR3 is built from 13 residues. After removal of 5 bases from V and 10 bases from J, the junction contained 4 bases not matched to a gene. Germline CDR1 LNHDA, CDR2 SQIVND (reference sequence). This CDR3 reads CASSPRTSGEQFF. Written as DNA, the CDR3 is TGTGCCAGTAGTCCAAGGACTAGCGGGGAGCAGTTCTTC.

The V and J genes are TRBV7-2 and TRBJ2-7; TRBD2 might be the D (6 bases). The CDR3 runs 14 residues. Germline lookup yields CDR1 SGHTA and CDR2 FQGNSA. Trimming removed 5 bases from V and 5 bases from J, with 16 bases in between. CDR3 sequence (DNA): TGTGCCAGCAGCACGGGACTCACTTCAGACGAGCAGTACTTC. Amino acids: CASSTGLTSDEQYF.

V and J are TRBV6-5 and TRBJ1-3; D gene uncertain. Germline CDR1 and CDR2: MNHEY and SVGAGI. This CDR3 is built from 15 residues. V was pared by 0 bases and J by 3 bases, with 9 bases between. CDR3 sequence reads: CASSYSASGGNTIYF. DNA of the CDR3: TGTGCCAGCAGTTACTCGGCCTCGGGTGGAAACACCATATATTTT.

The rearrangement uses TRBV28 and TRBJ2-5; the match to TRBD2 covers 8 bases. The CDR3 is 14 amino acids. Germline V lookup: CDR1 MDHEN, CDR2 SYDVKM. Unmatched junction bases numbered 9, after V lost 7 bases and J lost 5 bases. Here the CDR3 DNA reads TGTGCCAGCAATACGGGACTAGGAGCGGAGACCCAGTACTTC. It encodes CASNTGLGAETQYF.

J is TRBJ2-5 and V is TRBV7-2, with 10 bases fitting TRBD2. The J segment lost 2 bases and the V segment lost 2 bases, leaving 2 bases of the junction unmatched. The germline V gene encodes CDR1 SGHTA and CDR2 FQGNSA. The CDR3 has 15 residues. The CDR3 region has the DNA TGTGCCAGCAGCTTACTTAGCGGGGGGCAAGAGACCCAGTACTTC. It codes for CASSLLSGGQETQYF.

The V call is TRBV11-3, the J call TRBJ2-5; TRBD1 matches 7 bases. J was trimmed by 5 bases and V by 1 base; bases with no gene match: 7. This CDR3 has 15 residues. Germline CDR1 is SGHNT and CDR2 is YENEEA. CDR3 nucleotide sequence: TGTGCCAGCAGCTTAGGACAGGGATCTGAGGAGACCCAGTACTTC. Protein product: CASSLGQGSEETQYF.

V and J are TRBV10-3 and TRBJ1-6, with D maybe TRBD1 (5 bases). The CDR3 runs 14 residues. Germline V gives CDR1 ENHRY, CDR2 SYGVKD. Trimming removed 4 bases at V and 8 bases at J, with 12 bases between. In DNA, the CDR3 is TGTGCCATCAGTGGTTTGCAGGGTGATTCACCCCTCCACTTT. It yields the protein CAISGLQGDSPLHF.

This clone came up once. This chain connects TRBV4-3 to TRBJ2-2, with 8 bases matching TRBD2. This CDR3 spans 14 amino acids. V trimming: 4 bases; J trimming: 7 bases; junction bases outside the gene matches: 5. Germline CDR1 and CDR2: LGHNA and YSLEER. In nucleotides, the CDR3 is TGCGCCAGCAGCCGCGGACTAGCCCGCGGGGAGCTGTTTTTT. Protein sequence: CASSRGLARGELFF.

This rearrangement joins TRBV9 to TRBJ2-5, with D maybe TRBD1 (6 bases). Germline V gives CDR1 SGDLS, CDR2 YYNGEE. V was pared by 4 bases and J by 5 bases, with 15 bases between. This CDR3 has 14 residues. The CDR3 DNA follows: TGTGCCAGCAGCCCACAGGGTCCCCCCGAGACCCAGTACTTC. This encodes CASSPQGPPETQYF. Combining the CDR3 with reference TRBV9 and TRBJ2-5 gives the whole variable domain DSGVTQTPKHLITATGQRVTLRCSPRSGDLSVYWYQQSLDQGLQFLIQYYNGEERAKGNILERFSAQQFPDLHSELNLSSLELGDSALYFCASSPQGPPETQYFGPGTRLLVL.

This clone was counted once. J is TRBJ1-4 and V is TRBV28; possibly TRBD1 for D (6 bases). Trimming left V 3 bases short and J 4 bases short, with 15 bases between. The CDR3 loop spans 16 amino acids. Germline V gene sequence: CDR1 MDHEN, CDR2 SYDVKM. CDR3 nucleotides: TGTGCCAGCAGTTTCGCGGGGGGCGCGTTTAATGAAAAACTGTTTTTT. It encodes CASSFAGGAFNEKLFF.

The V gene is TRBV4-2, the J gene TRBJ1-2; 7 bases match TRBD1. Unmatched junction bases numbered 12, after V lost 2 bases and J lost 0 bases. Germline V lookup: CDR1 LGHNA, CDR2 YNFKEQ. The CDR3 is 18 residues long. CDR3 in amino acids: CASSQLNRGQISNYGYTF. CDR3 in DNA: TGTGCCAGCAGCCAACTCAACAGGGGACAGATCTCTAACTATGGCTACACCTTC.

The chain carries TRBV29-1 and TRBJ1-2; D is perhaps TRBD1 (6 bases). Germline lookup yields CDR1 SQVTM and CDR2 ANQGSEA. Trimming cost V 0 bases and J 4 bases, with 12 bases left between them. There are 14 residues in the CDR3. CDR3 bases: TGCAGCGTTGAAGAGGGGGGGCTAGTCTATGGCTACACCTTC. It specifies CSVEEGGLVYGYTF. The full variable domain, rest sourced from reference TRBV29-1 and TRBJ1-2, is SAVISQKPSRDICQRGTSLTIQCQVDSQVTMMFWYRQQPGQSLTLIATANQGSEATYESGFVIDKFPISRPNLTFSTLTVSNMSPEDSSIYLCSVEEGGLVYGYTFGSGTRLTVV.

J is TRBJ2-5 and V is TRBV18, with D possibly TRBD1 on 8 matching bases. The V gene's germline CDR1 is KGHSH and CDR2 LQKENI. Trimming removed 3 bases from V and 4 bases from J, with 15 bases in between. This CDR3 is 15 amino acids long. The CDR3 loop reads CASSPPTGGAETQYF. The DNA of the CDR3 is TGTGCCAGCTCACCGCCCACAGGGGGGGCAGAGACCCAGTACTTC.

This chain uses TRBV19 with TRBJ2-1; 11 bases align to TRBD1. CDR1 is LNHDA, CDR2 SQIVND, per germline (reference sequence). The ends lost 7 bases at V and 8 bases at J; junction bases unmatched: 4. CDR3 length: 13 residues. The CDR3 loop is CASTGQGAHEQFF. The DNA of the CDR3 is TGTGCCAGTACCGGACAGGGGGCACATGAGCAGTTCTTC.

This clone was seen more than once but under ten times. J is TRBJ1-6 and V is TRBV10-3, with D maybe TRBD1 (5 bases). Deletions cut 7 bases from V and 9 bases from J, with 10 bases between. This CDR3 region has 12 residues. The germline CDR1 and CDR2 sequences are ENHRY and SYGVKD. The CDR3 sequence: CAITDSISPLHF. The CDR3, as DNA: TGTGCCATCACAGACAGCATTTCACCCCTCCACTTT.

The chain has TRBV7-2 and TRBJ2-1, with 16 bases fitting TRBD2. Looked up from germline, CDR1 is SGHTA and CDR2 is FQGNSA. The V gene end was trimmed by 8 bases and the J gene end by 1 base; junction bases not matched to a gene: 11. This CDR3 spans 19 amino acids. The CDR3 coding sequence is TGTGCCAGCTCGACCTTGGGACTAGCGGGGGGGCAGTCCTACAATGAGCAGTTCTTC. Translating it yields CASSTLGLAGGQSYNEQFF.

The chain is built from TRBV7-7 and TRBJ2-3; 7 bases align to TRBD1. The ends lost 5 bases at V and 0 bases at J; junction bases unmatched: 2. The CDR3 length is 14 residues. Per the germline V gene, CDR1 is SSHAT and CDR2 is FNYEAQ (reference sequence). CDR3 coding DNA: TGTGCCAGCAGCCCGGGACAGAGCACAGATACGCAGTATTTT. Translated, it gives CASSPGQSTDTQYF.